The next 8 T cell receptor beta chains were all read from a single sample in a study of T cell responses to AZD1222 COVID-19 vaccine (TCRdb year 2021). Read against the paper, the sample's time point label means: about 28 days (+/-7) after the second vaccine dose. The library was generated by the immunoSEQ multiplex PCR assay. TCRdb stores this immuneACCESS table with in-frame sequences only. Part of the clones is absent; in the studies checked, under half of the shortfall reflects unresolved V genes, and no reason is known for the rest. The table for this sample lists approximately 150,000 clones; more than 75% of them were counted only once. Less than 2% of the sample belongs to the ten largest clones. The source was peripheral blood, collected 28 days after the second AZD1222 dose. Every receptor here comes from an adult who received the AZD1222 COVID-19 vaccine.

The J gene is TRBJ1-1, the V gene TRBV19, with D unclear. Trimming removed 5 bases at V and 4 bases at J, with 14 bases between. The CDR3 has 14 amino acids. Germline lookup yields CDR1 LNHDA and CDR2 SQIVND (reference sequence). The CDR3 DNA reads as TGTGCCAGTAGTCCTGGACGGCGGGGCACTGAAGCTTTCTTT. This sequence encodes CASSPGRRGTEAFF.

The V gene is TRBV6-5, the J gene TRBJ2-2, with 7 bases fitting TRBD1. The CDR3 is 15 amino acids. V lost 8 bases and J lost 3; bases outside the gene matches: 9. Germline CDR1 reads MNHEY; CDR2 reads SVGAGI. In nucleotides, the CDR3 is TGTGCCAGCTCTAGGCGGACAGGCGACACCGGGGAGCTGTTTTTT. Amino acid sequence: CASSRRTGDTGELFF.

The chain carries TRBV24-1 and TRBJ2-1, with D unclear. This CDR3 has 13 residues. Germline CDR1 reads KGHDR; CDR2 reads SFDVKD. V was clipped by 6 bases and J by 5 bases, with 10 bases between them. In nucleotides, the CDR3 is TGTGCCACCAGTAGGGCAGAAAACAATGAGCAGTTCTTC. This gives the protein CATSRAENNEQFF.

V gene TRBV5-5 combines with J gene TRBJ1-2; D unclear. The length of the CDR3 is 14 residues. Trimming cost V 4 bases and J 5 bases, with 15 bases left between them. Germline values: CDR1 SGHKS, CDR2 YYEKEE (reference sequence). The DNA of the CDR3 is TGTGCCAGCAGCCACGGATTAGGCCCTTATGGCTACACCTTC. It translates to CASSHGLGPYGYTF.

The chain employs TRBV2 and TRBJ1-2; perhaps TRBD1 as D (5 bases). V was pared by 2 bases and J by 2 bases, with 12 bases between. This CDR3 region has 15 residues. CDR1 is SNHLY and CDR2 is FYNNEI in the germline V gene. The CDR3 sequence: CASSEQGLPNYGYTF. The CDR3 nucleotides are TGTGCCAGCAGTGAACAGGGACTCCCAAACTATGGCTACACCTTC. Combining the CDR3 with reference TRBV2 and TRBJ1-2 gives the whole variable domain EPEVTQTPSHQVTQMGQEVILRCVPISNHLYFYWYRQILGQKVEFLVSFYNNEISEKSEIFDDQFSVERPDGSNFTLKIRSTKLEDSAMYFCASSEQGLPNYGYTFGSGTRLTVV.

There are a few counts of this clone. V usage is TRBV5-4 and J usage is TRBJ1-2; D gene ambiguous. Germline CDR1 SGHNT, CDR2 YYREEE (reference sequence). The CDR3 has 11 amino acids. V was clipped by 1 base and J by 2 bases, with 0 bases between them. CDR3 in DNA: TGTGCCAGCAGCTTGAACTATGGCTACACCTTC. Encoded protein: CASSLNYGYTF.

The rearrangement links TRBV6-5 to TRBJ1-2, with D uncertain. Trimming cost V 6 bases and J 2 bases, with 7 bases left between them. This CDR3 is 12 amino acids long. From germline, CDR1 is MNHEY and CDR2 SVGAGI. Here the CDR3 reads CASRPENYGYTF. The CDR3 DNA is TGTGCCAGCAGACCGGAAAACTATGGCTACACCTTC.

The chain uses TRBV19 and TRBJ1-3, with D possibly matching TRBD1 (6 bases). CDR1 and CDR2 from the germline V gene are LNHDA and SQIVND (reference sequence). Trimming took 3 bases from V and 7 from J, leaving 13 bases between them. CDR3 length: 14 residues. Here the CDR3 reads CASSISGDWNTIYF. The CDR3, as DNA: TGTGCCAGTAGTATTTCAGGGGATTGGAACACCATATATTTT.